These 19 T cell receptor beta chains were all obtained from the same sample, sequenced in a study of T cells in women clearing cervical HPV infection. TCRdb keeps only in-frame clones here, not all; method: immunoSEQ multiplex PCR. Recorded for this sample: under 45,000 clones. Input material: blood buffy coat. Source of these receptors: a woman between 18 and 70 years old with a cervical HPV16 infection that either progressed to CIN3+ or cleared (not recorded which).

On this clone: Read sequence stops 3 residues before the CDR3 end, and the germline J gene provides the missing end. The V call is TRBV28, the J call TRBJ1-1; 7 nucleotides agree with TRBD1. The junction had 8 bases not matched to a gene; V was cut back by 6 bases and J by 4 bases. The CDR3 contains 14 residues. Germline loops: CDR1 MDHEN, CDR2 SYDVKM. The CDR3 bases that were read are TGTGCCAGCAGGCAACCAGGGGGGTCCACTGAA. Its protein is CASRQPGGSTE. The whole CDR3 sequence reads CASRQPGGSTEAFF.

Regarding this clone: The missing CDR3 end, 3 residues past where the read stops, is filled in from the germline J gene. The rearrangement links TRBV7-2 to TRBJ2-5, with 7 bases that match TRBD2. CDR1 is SGHTA, CDR2 FQGNSA, per germline. The CDR3 has 15 residues. V trimming: 2 bases; J trimming: 2 bases; junction bases outside the gene matches: 5. The CDR3 loop reads CASSLRWGGQETQYF. The part of the CDR3 DNA that was read is TGTGCCAGCAGCTTACGGTGGGGGGGGCAAGAGACC.

On this clone itself: Coverage ceases 3 residues before the CDR3 finishes, and the germline J gene fills in the end. The V and J genes are TRBV28 and TRBJ1-4; D is undetermined. This CDR3 has 13 residues. CDR1 MDHEN and CDR2 SYDVKM come from the germline V gene. The V and J ends lost 8 bases and 0 bases respectively, with 7 bases between them. Partial CDR3 DNA: TGTGCCAGCCGGTTCCCAACTAATGAAAAA. It codes for CASRFPTNEK. Given in full, the CDR3 is CASRFPTNEKLFF.

As to this clone: The read terminates 3 residues before the CDR3 end, so the remaining end is supplied by the germline J gene. The genes are TRBV7-9 and TRBJ2-7; tentative D call: TRBD1 (5 bases). V lost 0 bases, J lost 3 bases, and 9 bases lay in between. The V gene's germline CDR1 is SEHNR and CDR2 FQNEAQ (reference sequence). This CDR3 is built from 14 residues. The CDR3 sequence: CASSLALTDYEQYF. The covered CDR3 bases are TGTGCCAGCAGCTTAGCCCTGACAGACTACGAG.

Worth noting for this clone: The CDR3 end is not reached by the read, which stops 3 residues before it; the germline J gene fills it in. The chain combines TRBV11-2 with TRBJ1-2; 7 positions agree with TRBD1. The CDR3 is 15 residues long. Germline CDR1 reads SGHAT; CDR2 reads FQNNGV. V lost 0 bases to trimming and J lost 4 bases; unmatched junction nucleotides: 5. The CDR3 protein is CASSLDHGQAYGYTF. Partial CDR3 DNA: TGTGCCAGCAGCTTAGATCATGGACAGGCCTATGGC.

Points on this clone: Read coverage stops 3 residues before the CDR3 terminus; the germline J gene supplies the remainder. The gene calls are TRBV6-1 and TRBJ1-5; 8 bases align to TRBD1. This CDR3 region has 16 residues. Per the germline V gene, CDR1 is MNHNS and CDR2 is SASEGT. J lost 1 base, V lost 2 bases, and 4 bases had no gene match. CDR3 bases read: TGTGCCAGCAGTGAACTAGACAGGGGAAGCAATCAGCCC. Its translation is CASSELDRGSNQP. The complete CDR3 protein is CASSELDRGSNQPQHF.

A note on this clone: The observed sequence ends 3 residues before the CDR3 terminus, with the missing tail filled in from the germline J gene. This chain joins TRBV2 and TRBJ2-1, with 7 nucleotides matching TRBD1. Unmatched junction bases numbered 6, after V lost 7 bases and J lost 0 bases. CDR3 length: 15 residues. The germline V gene encodes CDR1 SNHLY and CDR2 FYNNEI. The sequenced part of the CDR3 DNA is TGTGCCAGCACTCCCGACAGGGACTCCTACAATGAG. It yields the protein CASTPDRDSYNE. The complete CDR3 protein is CASTPDRDSYNEQFF.

For this clone: The sequence runs out 3 residues before the end of the CDR3; the remainder is reconstructed from the germline J gene. This sequence joins TRBV20-1 and TRBJ2-2, with 9 bases matching TRBD2. This CDR3 is built from 18 residues. CDR1 is DFQATT and CDR2 is SNEGSKA in the germline V gene (reference sequence). V was clipped by 0 bases and J by 1 base; unmatched bases: 9. The CDR3 is CSARDPERGAENTGELFF. Partial CDR3 DNA: TGCAGTGCTAGAGATCCCGAGCGGGGGGCCGAGAACACCGGGGAG.

About this clone itself: From the germline J gene comes the end of the CDR3, since the read stops 3 residues before it. V usage is TRBV19 and J usage is TRBJ1-1, with TRBD1 matching over 8 bases. In germline, CDR1 is LNHDA, CDR2 SQIVND (reference sequence). V lost 7 bases, J lost 1 base, and 8 bases stayed unmatched. The CDR3 is made up of 15 amino acids. CDR3 amino acids: CASNPTGEKNTEAFF. The sequenced part of the CDR3 DNA is TGTGCCAGTAACCCGACAGGGGAGAAGAACACTGAA.

Notes on this clone: The read halts 3 residues ahead of the CDR3 end, with the missing end drawn from the germline J gene. J is TRBJ2-5 and V is TRBV20-1; 9 bases are a match to TRBD2. The CDR3 extends over 13 amino acids. V was clipped by 5 bases and J by 4 bases; unmatched bases: 5. The germline CDR1 and CDR2 sequences are DFQATT and SNEGSKA (reference sequence). CDR3 amino acids: CSAGLAGRETQYF. The CDR3 bases that were read are TGCAGTGCTGGGCTAGCGGGACGAGAGACC.

Note on this clone: The CDR3 is cut off 3 residues early in the read; its end comes from the germline J gene. V is TRBV27 and J is TRBJ2-1; 13 positions agree with TRBD2. The CDR3 has 17 amino acids. From germline, CDR1 is MNHEY and CDR2 SMNVEV (reference sequence). Trimming removed 7 bases from V and 4 bases from J; junction bases left unmatched: 10. The CDR3 protein is CASILRGGLAGYNEQFF. The CDR3 bases that were read are TGTGCCAGCATCCTTAGAGGGGGACTAGCGGGATACAATGAG.

About this clone itself: The read ends 3 residues shy of where the CDR3 ends; the end is completed using the germline J gene. The chain is built from TRBV11-2 and TRBJ2-3; the match to TRBD1 covers 8 bases. The CDR3 has 14 residues. With V trimmed by 5 bases and J by 3 bases, 4 bases remained unmatched. Germline V CDR1 and CDR2: SGHAT, FQNNGV. The covered CDR3 bases are TGTGCCAGCAGCAAACGACAGGGGACAGATACG. It yields the protein CASSKRQGTDT. The CDR3 in full is CASSKRQGTDTQYF.

A word on this clone: From the germline J gene comes the end of the CDR3, since the read stops 3 residues before it. The J gene is TRBJ1-1, the V gene TRBV10-3, with 11 nucleotides matching TRBD1. CDR1 ENHRY and CDR2 SYGVKD come from the germline V gene. V lost 6 bases, J lost 5 bases, and 2 bases stayed unmatched. The CDR3 consists of 13 residues. The covered CDR3 bases are TGTGCCATCAGGGACAGGGGGCTTACTGAA. Protein: CAIRDRGLTE. The entire CDR3 reads CAIRDRGLTEAFF.

Remarks on this clone: The read is 3 residues too short to cover the CDR3 end, so that end is filled in from the germline J gene. The V and J genes are TRBV5-6 and TRBJ1-1; D may be TRBD1 (6 bases). The CDR3 is 13 amino acids. The V end was cut by 5 bases, the J end by 3 bases, with 11 bases between. Germline CDR1 is SGHDT and CDR2 is YYEEEE. CDR3 bases read: TGTGCCAGCAGACACGAGGGGGACACTGAA. Amino acids: CASRHEGDTE. The entire CDR3 protein is CASRHEGDTEAFF.

As regards this clone: The read falls 3 residues short of the CDR3 end, and the missing part is taken from the germline J gene. V and J are TRBV27 and TRBJ2-2; D is possibly TRBD2 (6 bases). In germline, CDR1 is MNHEY, CDR2 SMNVEV (reference sequence). The CDR3 covers 13 residues. V was shortened by 6 bases and J by 4 bases, with 9 bases between the two germline ends. CDR3 in amino acids: CASRGTPTGELFF. The part of the CDR3 DNA that was read is TGTGCCAGCAGGGGGACTCCCACCGGGGAG.

About this clone: The CDR3 extends 3 residues past the end of the read, so its final part is completed from the germline J gene. The genes are TRBV5-4 and TRBJ2-5; 7 bases line up with TRBD1. Germline V CDR1 and CDR2: SGHNT, YYREEE (reference sequence). V lost 4 bases to trimming and J lost 0 bases; unmatched junction nucleotides: 3. This CDR3 comprises 14 residues. Incomplete CDR3 DNA: TGTGCCAGCAGCCAGGGACAGTACCAAGAGACC. Protein product: CASSQGQYQET. The whole CDR3 protein reads CASSQGQYQETQYF. The full variable domain, its missing parts supplied by reference TRBV5-4 and TRBJ2-5, is ETGVTQSPTHLIKTRGQQVTLRCSSQSGHNTVSWYQQALGQGPQFIFQYYREEENGRGNFPPRFSGLQFPNYSSELNVNALELDDSALYLCASSQGQYQETQYFGPGTRLLVL.

On this clone itself: Coverage ceases 3 residues before the CDR3 finishes, and the germline J gene fills in the end. The chain employs TRBV4-1 and TRBJ2-2, with D possibly matching TRBD1 (6 bases). V was trimmed by 3 bases and J by 5 bases, leaving 10 bases between them. The CDR3 runs 14 residues. The V gene's germline CDR1 is MGHRA and CDR2 YSYEKL. The CDR3 protein is CASSHRGKTGELFF. Incomplete CDR3 DNA: TGCGCCAGCAGCCACAGGGGAAAGACCGGGGAG.

Of note for this clone: The read comes to an end 3 residues before the CDR3 does, leaving the germline J gene to fill in the end. The chain combines TRBV20-1 with TRBJ2-1; 12 bases line up with TRBD2. There are 20 residues in the CDR3. The germline CDR1 and CDR2 sequences are DFQATT and SNEGSKA (reference sequence). V lost 2 bases to trimming and J lost 3 bases; unmatched junction nucleotides: 17. The CDR3 DNA, read in part, is TGCAGTGCTAGAACTAGCGGGAGGATAAGGGGTCACCCGGACTACAATGAG. Its translation is CSARTSGRIRGHPDYNE. The entire CDR3 protein is CSARTSGRIRGHPDYNEQFF.

Comments on this clone: The read falls 3 residues short of the CDR3 end, and the missing part is taken from the germline J gene. V gene TRBV6-2 or TRBV6-3 combines with J gene TRBJ1-3; 9 nucleotides line up with TRBD1. V shed 6 bases and J 2 bases; nucleotides not matched to a gene: 5. Germline values: CDR1 MNHEY, CDR2 SVGEGT. The CDR3 is 15 residues long. CDR3: CASSLWTGAGNTIYF. CDR3 DNA (partial): TGTGCCAGCAGCTTATGGACAGGGGCTGGAAACACC.